The sequence of this TCR beta chain was determined in a study of T-cell memory formation after mild COVID-19. TCRalpha and TCRbeta libraries used 5'RACE with constant-segment primers and UMIs. TCRdb redid the calling of the 5' RACE reads with MiXCR, one entry per CDR3 protein. Of 150,000 to 200,000 distinct CDR3 sequences listed, about a sixth are singletons. This CDR3 has 15 amino acids. Trimming took off 5 bases at V and 6 bases at J, with 17 bases between the two ends. The J gene is TRBJ2-4, the V gene TRBV12-3 or TRBV12-4; D might be TRBD2 (5 bases). The source material was PBMCs or a T cell subset sorted from them (not recorded which). This clonotype originated in an adult woman who had mild COVID-19 (a few samples of this study predate the infection). Cell type and time point are not known. CDR3 bases: TGTGCCAGCAGTCCCCCCGGGGTGGTGGGAAACATTCAGTACTTC. This encodes CASSPPGVVGNIQYF.